Listed below are T cell receptor beta chains from one sample, sequenced in a study of T cell responses to AZD1222 COVID-19 vaccine. Sequenced by immunoSEQ multiplex PCR; TCRdb stores in-frame clones only, minus some. This table has 250,000 to 300,000 clones, almost 95% appearing once. Sequenced material: peripheral blood, taken 28 days after the second AZD1222 dose. The receptors here all came from an adult who received the AZD1222 COVID-19 vaccine. The CDR3 runs from the conserved cysteine through the conserved F or W. A D gene is named only where the DNA matches it firmly. Clone size is not always given. Where it is, it says once, few, many or a class for expanded clones.

d_gene	v_gene	j_gene	abundance	CDR3aa	CDR3nt
.	TRBV5-1	TRBJ2-6	.	CASSVDSSGANVLTF	TGCGCCAGCAGCGTCGACAGCTCTGGGGCCAACGTCCTGACTTTC
.	TRBV28	TRBJ2-1	.	CASSFEAYNEQFF	TGTGCCAGCAGTTTTGAGGCCTACAATGAGCAGTTCTTC
.	TRBV19	TRBJ1-5	.	CASSIVVSQPQHF	TGTGCCAGTAGTATAGTGGTTAGTCAGCCCCAGCATTTT
.	TRBV27	TRBJ2-2	.	CASSFKGTGELFF	TGTGCCAGCAGTTTCAAGGGCACCGGGGAGCTGTTTTTT
.	TRBV18	TRBJ2-1	.	CASSPSDGMDEQFF	TGTGCCAGCTCACCCTCGGACGGTATGGATGAGCAGTTCTTC
.	TRBV5-4	TRBJ2-7	.	CASSPAPGVSYEQYF	TGTGCCAGCAGCCCTGCTCCAGGGGTGTCGTACGAGCAGTACTTC
TRBD2	TRBV28	TRBJ2-7	.	CASSLFPGGDLSYEQYF	TGTGCCAGCAGTTTATTCCCCGGGGGGGACCTCTCCTACGAGCAGTACTTC
TRBD1	TRBV11-2	TRBJ1-2	.	CASRRSGTANGYTF	TGTGCCAGCAGACGATCCGGGACAGCTAATGGCTACACCTTC
.	TRBV6-5	TRBJ1-1	.	CASSSQLVAFF	TGTGCCAGCAGTTCCCAGTTGGTGGCTTTCTTT
.	TRBV2	TRBJ1-1	.	CASSEEGGESMNTEAFF	TGTGCCAGCAGTGAAGAGGGCGGTGAAAGCATGAACACTGAAGCTTTCTTT
.	TRBV5-4	TRBJ2-3	.	CASSLRLERGTDTQYF	TGTGCCAGCAGCTTGAGACTAGAGCGGGGCACAGATACGCAGTATTTT
.	TRBV2	TRBJ1-2	.	CASSATSGIGYTF	TGTGCCAGCAGTGCCACTTCAGGGATAGGCTACACCTTC
TRBD1	TRBV3-1/TRBV3-2	TRBJ2-5	.	CASSQPGQRETQYF	TGTGCCAGCAGCCAACCGGGACAGCGAGAGACCCAGTACTTC
TRBD1	TRBV7-3	TRBJ1-6	.	CASSSQGAGGNSPLHF	TGTGCCAGCAGCTCACAGGGGGCGGGTGGCAATTCACCCCTCCACTTT
.	TRBV27	TRBJ1-1	once	CASRTQLRGTEAFF	TGTGCCAGCAGGACCCAGCTAAGGGGGACTGAAGCTTTCTTT
.	TRBV18	TRBJ2-7	.	CASTPASGSGEQYF	TGTGCCAGCACCCCGGCGTCGGGATCTGGCGAGCAGTACTTC
.	TRBV25-1	TRBJ2-1	.	CASSEPGGSYNEQFF	TGTGCCAGCAGTGAACCCGGAGGCTCCTACAATGAGCAGTTCTTC
.	TRBV7-9	TRBJ2-7	.	CASSLGGRREQYF	TGTGCCAGCAGCTTAGGGGGGCGCCGCGAGCAGTACTTC
.	TRBV19	TRBJ1-6	.	CASSIVGDNSPLHF	TGTGCCAGTAGTATAGTAGGAGATAATTCACCCCTCCACTTT
.	TRBV6-5	TRBJ2-7	.	CATTQGIDYYEQYF	TGTGCCACCACCCAGGGGATAGACTACTACGAGCAGTACTTC
.	TRBV7-9	TRBJ1-1	.	CASSLEGRNTEAFF	TGTGCCAGCAGCTTAGAGGGCAGAAACACTGAAGCTTTCTTT
TRBD2	TRBV7-2	TRBJ2-2	.	CASSLGGRATGELFF	TGTGCCAGCAGCTTGGGCGGGAGGGCCACCGGGGAGCTGTTTTTT
.	TRBV19	TRBJ2-6	.	CASSASRANVLTF	TGTGCCAGTAGTGCCTCCAGGGCCAACGTCCTGACTTTC
TRBD1	TRBV28	TRBJ2-7	.	CASSHLAGGYEQYF	TGTGCCAGCAGTCACCTGGCAGGGGGCTACGAGCAGTACTTC
.	TRBV6-5	TRBJ2-2	.	CLARGSNTGELFF	TGCTTAGCACGGGGTTCAAACACCGGGGAGCTGTTTTTT
.	TRBV12-3/TRBV12-4	TRBJ1-4	.	CASSYVGEKLFF	TGTGCCAGCAGTTATGTGGGTGAAAAACTGTTTTTT
.	TRBV7-8	TRBJ2-7	.	CASSPIPGTTSEQYF	TGTGCCAGCAGCCCGATTCCCGGGACAACATCCGAGCAGTACTTC
.	TRBV3-1/TRBV3-2	TRBJ1-2	.	CASSREANYGYTF	TGTGCCAGCAGCCGGGAGGCTAACTATGGCTACACCTTC
.	TRBV2	TRBJ2-7	.	CASSEHYEQYF	TGTGCCAGCAGTGAGCATTACGAGCAGTACTTC
TRBD1	TRBV6-5	TRBJ1-6	.	CASSRQGFNNSPLHF	TGTGCCAGCAGTCGACAGGGGTTCAATAATTCACCCCTCCACTTT
.	TRBV2	TRBJ2-1	.	CASTLNMHEQFF	TGTGCCAGCACCCTGAATATGCATGAGCAGTTCTTC
.	TRBV9	TRBJ2-2	.	CASSVVTGELFF	TGTGCCAGCAGCGTTGTGACCGGGGAGCTGTTTTTT
.	TRBV27	TRBJ1-2	.	CASSLSVPGGYTF	TGTGCCAGCAGTTTATCGGTCCCCGGTGGCTACACCTTC
TRBD1	TRBV7-2	TRBJ2-1	.	CASSLAQGQGAYNEQFF	TGTGCCAGCAGCTTAGCGCAAGGACAGGGGGCCTACAATGAGCAGTTCTTC
TRBD1	TRBV11-3	TRBJ1-4	.	CASSLEVQGGEKLFF	TGTGCCAGCAGCTTAGAGGTTCAGGGGGGTGAAAAACTGTTTTTT
.	TRBV20-1	TRBJ2-1	once	CSARTKGEQFF	TGCAGTGCTAGAACCAAGGGTGAGCAGTTCTTC
.	TRBV3-1/TRBV3-2	TRBJ1-2	.	CASSPLSGGAYGYTF	TGTGCCAGCAGCCCTCTATCGGGCGGAGCCTATGGCTACACCTTC
.	TRBV19	TRBJ2-2	.	CASSIEGPGELFF	TGTGCCAGTAGTATAGAGGGTCCCGGGGAGCTGTTTTTT
.	TRBV7-9	TRBJ2-2	.	CASSLAGAGELFF	TGTGCCAGCAGCTTAGCGGGAGCCGGGGAGCTGTTTTTT
.	TRBV13	TRBJ1-6	.	CASSLGRRSPLHF	TGTGCCAGCAGCTTAGGCAGAAGGTCACCCCTCCACTTT